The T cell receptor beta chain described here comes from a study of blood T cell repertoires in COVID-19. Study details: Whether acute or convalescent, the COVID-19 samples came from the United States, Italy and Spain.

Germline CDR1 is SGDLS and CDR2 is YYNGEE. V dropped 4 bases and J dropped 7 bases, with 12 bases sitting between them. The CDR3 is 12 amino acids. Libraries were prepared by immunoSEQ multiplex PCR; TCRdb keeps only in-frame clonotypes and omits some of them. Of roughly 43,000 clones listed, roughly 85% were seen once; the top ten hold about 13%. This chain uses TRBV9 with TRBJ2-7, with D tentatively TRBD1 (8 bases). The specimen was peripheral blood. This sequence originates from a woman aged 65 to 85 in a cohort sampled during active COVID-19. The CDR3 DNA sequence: TGTGCCAGCAGCCTACAGGGGGGGGAGCAGTACTTC. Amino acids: CASSLQGGEQYF.